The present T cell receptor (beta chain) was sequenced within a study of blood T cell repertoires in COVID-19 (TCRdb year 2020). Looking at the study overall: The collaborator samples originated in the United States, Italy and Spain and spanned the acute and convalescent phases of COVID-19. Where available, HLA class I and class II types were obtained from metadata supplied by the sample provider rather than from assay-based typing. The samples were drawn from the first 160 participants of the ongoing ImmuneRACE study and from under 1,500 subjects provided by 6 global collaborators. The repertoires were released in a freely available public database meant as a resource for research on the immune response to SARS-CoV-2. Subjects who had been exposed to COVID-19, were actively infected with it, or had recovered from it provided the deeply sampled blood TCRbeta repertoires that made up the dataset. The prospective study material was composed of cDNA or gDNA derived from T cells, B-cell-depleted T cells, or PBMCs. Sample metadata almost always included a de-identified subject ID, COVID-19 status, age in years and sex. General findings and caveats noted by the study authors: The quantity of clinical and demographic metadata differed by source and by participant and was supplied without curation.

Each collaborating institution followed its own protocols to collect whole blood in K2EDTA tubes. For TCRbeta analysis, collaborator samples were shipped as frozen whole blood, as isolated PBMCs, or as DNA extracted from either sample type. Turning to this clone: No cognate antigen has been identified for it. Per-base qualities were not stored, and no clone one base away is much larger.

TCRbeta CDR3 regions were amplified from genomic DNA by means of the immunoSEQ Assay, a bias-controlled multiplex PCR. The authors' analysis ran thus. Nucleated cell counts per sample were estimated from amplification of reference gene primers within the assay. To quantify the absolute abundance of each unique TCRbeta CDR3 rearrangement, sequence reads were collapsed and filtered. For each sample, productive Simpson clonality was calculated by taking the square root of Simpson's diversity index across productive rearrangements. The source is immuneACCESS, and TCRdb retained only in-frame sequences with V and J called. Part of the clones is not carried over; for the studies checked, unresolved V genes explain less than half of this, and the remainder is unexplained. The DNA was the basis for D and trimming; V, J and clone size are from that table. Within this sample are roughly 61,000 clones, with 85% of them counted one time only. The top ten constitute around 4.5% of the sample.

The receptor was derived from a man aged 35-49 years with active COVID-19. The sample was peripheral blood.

In nucleotide form, the sequence is TGTGCCAGCAGTCTCCGACAGGGAGATCAGCCCCAGCATTTT. Its protein product is CASSLRQGDQPQHF. The V and J segments used are TRBV28 and TRBJ1-5; 7 central bases correspond to TRBD1. At the junction V is shortened by 5 bases and J by 5 bases; bases outside the gene matches: 6. The CDR3 starts with the cysteine, ends with the phenylalanine, and has 14 residues. The read is trimmed to its CDR3 DNA, 42 bases read in frame from base 1. For CDR1 and CDR2, the germline V gene lists MDHEN and SYDVKM. The CDR3 plus the reference TRBV28 and TRBJ1-5 genes for the other parts give the full variable domain: DVKVTQSSRYLVKRTGEKVFLECVQDMDHENMFWYRQDPGLGLRLIYFSYDVKMKEKGDIPEGYSVSREKKERFSLILESASTNQTSMYLCASSLRQGDQPQHFGDGTRLSIL.